The present T cell receptor (beta chain) was sequenced within a study of control samples from healthy donors and cancer patients. Using immunoSEQ multiplex PCR, the repertoire was profiled, and TCRdb retains in-frame clones only, with some absent. The sample gives about 98,000 clones, around three quarters of which show up once; more than 9% is in the top ten. This clonotype was obtained from a woman between 25 and 40 years old in good health. The material sequenced was blood.

The CDR3 region has the DNA TGTGCCAGTAGTATGGGGGGACGTCCCTACGAGCAGTACTTC. Amino acids: CASSMGGRPYEQYF. The genes are TRBV19 and TRBJ2-7, with D possibly being TRBD2 (6 bases). This CDR3 comprises 14 residues. CDR1 is LNHDA and CDR2 is SQIVND in the germline V gene (reference sequence). Trimming shortened V by 3 bases and J by 2 bases, and 11 bases separated the two germline ends. The full variable domain, with the rest looked up from reference TRBV19 and TRBJ2-7, is DGGITQSPKYLFRKEGQNVTLSCEQNLNHDAMYWYRQDPGQGLRLIYYSQIVNDFQKGDIAEGYSVSREKKESFPLTVTSAQKNPTAFYLCASSMGGRPYEQYFGPGTRLTVT.